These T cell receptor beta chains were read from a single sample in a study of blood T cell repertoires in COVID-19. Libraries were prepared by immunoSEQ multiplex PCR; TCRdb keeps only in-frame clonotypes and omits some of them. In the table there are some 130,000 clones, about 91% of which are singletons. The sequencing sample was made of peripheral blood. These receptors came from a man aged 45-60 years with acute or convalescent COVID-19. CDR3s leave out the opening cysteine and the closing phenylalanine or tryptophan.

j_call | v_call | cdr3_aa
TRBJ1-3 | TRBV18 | ASSTKGQSSGNTIY
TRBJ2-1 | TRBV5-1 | ASSFLAGDYHNEQF
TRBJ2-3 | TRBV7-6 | ASTQGGGTDTQY
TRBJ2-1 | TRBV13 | ASSLSSGTRRNNEQF
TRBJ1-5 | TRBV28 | ASRGGLGNQPQH
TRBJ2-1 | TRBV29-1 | SVDQLAGRSNNEQF
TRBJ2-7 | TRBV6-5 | ATLSATRGNEQY
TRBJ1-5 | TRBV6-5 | ASSSSQGNQPQH
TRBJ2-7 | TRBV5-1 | ASSLAGASGSSYEQY
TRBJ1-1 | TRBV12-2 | ASRPRPSGLRGTEAF
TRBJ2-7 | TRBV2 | ASSASLGVYEQY
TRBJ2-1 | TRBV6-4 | ASSQGAGSYNEQF
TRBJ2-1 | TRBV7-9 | ASSFQGNVDEQF
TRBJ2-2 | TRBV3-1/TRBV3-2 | ASSLRSSGGWSGELF
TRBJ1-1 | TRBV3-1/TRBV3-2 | ASSQRGATEAF
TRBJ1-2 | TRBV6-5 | AAVGGYGYT
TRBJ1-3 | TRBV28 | ASSLYGSGVTGLNSGNTIY
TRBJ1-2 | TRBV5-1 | ASSLVGQGSRNGYT
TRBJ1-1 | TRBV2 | ASSETEAF
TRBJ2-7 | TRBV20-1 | SASKGGRDEQY
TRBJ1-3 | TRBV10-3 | ALQGWNTIY
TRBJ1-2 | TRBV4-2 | ASSQDGTGTYGYT
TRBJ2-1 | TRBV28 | ASSLGQPEEQF
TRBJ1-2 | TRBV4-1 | ASSHYWQALNYGYT
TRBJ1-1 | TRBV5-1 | ASSPPGQGSFTPTEAF
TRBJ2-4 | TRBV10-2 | ASSEDRSSLAKNIQY
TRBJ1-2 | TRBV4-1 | ASSRPDSHYGYT
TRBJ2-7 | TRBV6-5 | ASRYRGEGEQY
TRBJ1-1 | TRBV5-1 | ASSLVSGWDTEAF
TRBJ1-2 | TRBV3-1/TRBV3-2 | ASSQRVYGYT
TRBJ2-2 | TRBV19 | ASSNRELDTGELF
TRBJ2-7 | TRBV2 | ASSESVGDYEQY
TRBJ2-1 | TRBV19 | ASRFTGTSGGRKQF
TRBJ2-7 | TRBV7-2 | ASSYRRQGDFSYEQY
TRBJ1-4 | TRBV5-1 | ASSFVGTGYEKLF
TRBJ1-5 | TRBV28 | ASSLSDRAADQPQH